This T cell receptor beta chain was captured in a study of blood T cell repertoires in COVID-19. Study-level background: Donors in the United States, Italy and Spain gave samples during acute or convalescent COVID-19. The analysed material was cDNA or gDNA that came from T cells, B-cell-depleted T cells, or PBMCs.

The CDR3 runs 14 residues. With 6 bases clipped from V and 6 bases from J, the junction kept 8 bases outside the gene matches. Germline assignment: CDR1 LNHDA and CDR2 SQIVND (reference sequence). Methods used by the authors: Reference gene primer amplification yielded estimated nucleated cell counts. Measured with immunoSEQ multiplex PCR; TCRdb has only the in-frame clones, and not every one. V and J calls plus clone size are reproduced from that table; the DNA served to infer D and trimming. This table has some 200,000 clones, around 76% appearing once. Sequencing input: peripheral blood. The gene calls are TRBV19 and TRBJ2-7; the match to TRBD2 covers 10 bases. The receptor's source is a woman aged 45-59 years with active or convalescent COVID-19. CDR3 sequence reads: CASSTLAGAAEQYF. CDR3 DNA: TGTGCCAGTAGCACGCTAGCGGGAGCGGCCGAGCAGTACTTC.